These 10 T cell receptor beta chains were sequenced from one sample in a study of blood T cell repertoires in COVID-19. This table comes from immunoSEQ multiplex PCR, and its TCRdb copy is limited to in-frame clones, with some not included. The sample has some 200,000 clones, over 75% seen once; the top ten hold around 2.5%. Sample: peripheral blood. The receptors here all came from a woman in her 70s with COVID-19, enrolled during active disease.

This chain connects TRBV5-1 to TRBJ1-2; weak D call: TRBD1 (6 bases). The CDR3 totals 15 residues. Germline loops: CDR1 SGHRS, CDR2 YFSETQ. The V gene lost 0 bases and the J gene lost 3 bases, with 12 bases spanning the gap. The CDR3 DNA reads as TGCGCCAGCAGCTTGGAGACAGGACTCCACTATGGCTACACCTTC. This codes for CASSLETGLHYGYTF.

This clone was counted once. The CDR3 bases are TGTGCCATCAGCCCGAGAACCTACGAGCAGTACTTC. Encoded protein: CAISPRTYEQYF. The rearrangement joins TRBV10-3 to TRBJ2-7, with D unclear. The ends were cut back, 6 bases at V and 2 bases at J, with 8 bases in the middle. Germline CDR1 and CDR2: ENHRY and SYGVKD. This CDR3 has 12 residues.

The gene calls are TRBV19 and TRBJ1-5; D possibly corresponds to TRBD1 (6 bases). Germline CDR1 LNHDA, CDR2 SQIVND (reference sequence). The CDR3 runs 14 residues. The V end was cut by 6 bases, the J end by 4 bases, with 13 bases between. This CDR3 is CASRDRGTNQPQHF. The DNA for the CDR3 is TGTGCCAGTAGGGATAGGGGGACAAATCAGCCCCAGCATTTT.

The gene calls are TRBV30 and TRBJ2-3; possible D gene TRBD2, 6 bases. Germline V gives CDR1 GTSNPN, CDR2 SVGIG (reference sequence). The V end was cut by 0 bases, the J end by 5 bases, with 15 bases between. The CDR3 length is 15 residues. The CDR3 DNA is TGTGCCTGGAGTGTACAAGTTGGGGGGATAGATACGCAGTATTTT. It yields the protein CAWSVQVGGIDTQYF.

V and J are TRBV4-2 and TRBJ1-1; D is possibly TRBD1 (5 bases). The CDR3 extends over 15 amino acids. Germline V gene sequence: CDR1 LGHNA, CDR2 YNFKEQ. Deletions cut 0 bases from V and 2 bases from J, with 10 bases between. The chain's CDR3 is CASSQERTTNTEAFF. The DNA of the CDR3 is TGTGCCAGCAGCCAAGAGCGGACAACCAACACTGAAGCTTTCTTT.

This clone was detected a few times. This chain's CDR3 is CASSSQTLGRVNEQFF. In nucleotides, the CDR3 is TGTGCCAGCAGTTCGCAGACCTTGGGGAGGGTCAATGAGCAGTTCTTC. This chain uses TRBV6-2 or TRBV6-3 with TRBJ2-1, with 7 bases lining up with TRBD2. This CDR3 comprises 16 residues. Germline V CDR1 and CDR2: MNHEY, SVGEGT. Trimming cost V 4 bases and J 6 bases; bases outside gene matches: 12.

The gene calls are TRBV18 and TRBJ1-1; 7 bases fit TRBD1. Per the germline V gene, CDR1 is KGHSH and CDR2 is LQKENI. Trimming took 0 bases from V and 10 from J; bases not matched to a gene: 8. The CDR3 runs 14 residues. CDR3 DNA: TGTGCCAGCTCACCACCCCAGGGGGTTATGACAGCTTTCTTT. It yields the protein CASSPPQGVMTAFF.

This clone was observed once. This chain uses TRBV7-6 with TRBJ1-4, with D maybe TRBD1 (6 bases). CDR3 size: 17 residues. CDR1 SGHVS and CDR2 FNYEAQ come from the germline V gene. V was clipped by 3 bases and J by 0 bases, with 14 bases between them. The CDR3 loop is CASSFRGGSATNEKLFF. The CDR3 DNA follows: TGTGCCAGCAGCTTCCGCGGGGGCTCGGCAACTAATGAAAAACTGTTTTTT.

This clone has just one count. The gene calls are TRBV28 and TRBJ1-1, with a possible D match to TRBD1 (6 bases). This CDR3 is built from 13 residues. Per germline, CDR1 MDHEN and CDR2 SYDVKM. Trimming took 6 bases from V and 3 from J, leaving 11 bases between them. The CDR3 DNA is TGTGCCAGCAGCCAGACAGGCTACACTGAAGCTTTCTTT. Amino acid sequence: CASSQTGYTEAFF.

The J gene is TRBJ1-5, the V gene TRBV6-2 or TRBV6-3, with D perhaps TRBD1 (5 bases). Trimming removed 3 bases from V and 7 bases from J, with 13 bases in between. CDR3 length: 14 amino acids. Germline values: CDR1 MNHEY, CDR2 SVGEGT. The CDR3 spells CASSYMAGVQPQHF. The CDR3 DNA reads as TGTGCCAGCAGTTATATGGCGGGGGTACAGCCCCAGCATTTT.